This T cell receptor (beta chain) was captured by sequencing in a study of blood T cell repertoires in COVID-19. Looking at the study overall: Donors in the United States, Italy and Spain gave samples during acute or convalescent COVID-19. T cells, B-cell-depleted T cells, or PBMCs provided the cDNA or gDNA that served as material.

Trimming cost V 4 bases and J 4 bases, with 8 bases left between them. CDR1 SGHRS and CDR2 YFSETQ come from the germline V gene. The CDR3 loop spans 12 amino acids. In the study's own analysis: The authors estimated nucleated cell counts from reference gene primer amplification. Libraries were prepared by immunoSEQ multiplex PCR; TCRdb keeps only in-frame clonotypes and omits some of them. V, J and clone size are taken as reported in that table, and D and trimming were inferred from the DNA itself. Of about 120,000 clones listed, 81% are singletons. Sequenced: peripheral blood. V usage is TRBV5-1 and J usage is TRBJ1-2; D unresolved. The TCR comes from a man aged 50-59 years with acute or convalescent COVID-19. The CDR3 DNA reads TGCGCCAGCAGCCCCGGGTCCTATGGCTACACCTTC. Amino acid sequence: CASSPGSYGYTF. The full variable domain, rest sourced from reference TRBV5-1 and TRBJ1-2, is KAGVTQTPRYLIKTRGQQVTLSCSPISGHRSVSWYQQTPGQGLQFLFEYFSETQRNKGNFPGRFSGRQFSNSRSEMNVSTLELGDSALYLCASSPGSYGYTFGSGTRLTVV.